The clone carrying this T cell receptor (beta chain) has ten or more counts. Its antigen is still unknown. This CDR3 is built from 15 residues. Germline V gene data show CDR1 as MDHEN and CDR2 as SYDVKM. Trimming cost V 0 bases and J 4 bases, with 10 bases left between them. The data were taken from a study of T cells after posttransplantation cyclophosphamide. General observations from the study: Later post-transplant blood repertoires were often dominated by donor CD8+ memory clones. After PTCy, TRB diversity resembled that of CNI/methotrexate controls. Blood and skin or GI T cell repertoires showed limited TRB overlap.

A marrow graft followed busulfan-fludarabine conditioning, with cyclophosphamide on days +3 and +4. This table comes from immunoSEQ multiplex PCR, and its TCRdb copy is limited to in-frame clones, with some not included. The record shows thousands of clones for this sample, with no singletons present. J is TRBJ1-3 and V is TRBV28; no firm D call. This sample comprised PBMCs, obtained after allogeneic stem cell transplant with posttransplant cyclophosphamide. The sequence came from a male patient aged 18 to 35 who received an allogeneic stem cell transplant from an unrelated donor, was CMV-positive, and had acute and chronic GVHD. The T cells may come from the graft donor. CDR3 coding DNA: TGTGCCAGCAGTTTATGGGCAGGTACGGGAAACACCATATATTTT. Its translation: CASSLWAGTGNTIYF.